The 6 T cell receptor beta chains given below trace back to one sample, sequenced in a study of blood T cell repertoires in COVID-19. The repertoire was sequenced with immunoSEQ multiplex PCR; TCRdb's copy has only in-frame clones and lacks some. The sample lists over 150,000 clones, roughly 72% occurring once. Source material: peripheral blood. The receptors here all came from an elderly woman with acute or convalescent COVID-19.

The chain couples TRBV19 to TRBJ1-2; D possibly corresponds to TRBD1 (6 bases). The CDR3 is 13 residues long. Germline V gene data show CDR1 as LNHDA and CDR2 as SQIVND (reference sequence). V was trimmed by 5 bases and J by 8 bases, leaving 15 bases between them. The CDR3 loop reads CASSPQTGGGYTF. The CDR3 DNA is TGTGCCAGTAGTCCACAGACAGGAGGCGGCTACACCTTC.

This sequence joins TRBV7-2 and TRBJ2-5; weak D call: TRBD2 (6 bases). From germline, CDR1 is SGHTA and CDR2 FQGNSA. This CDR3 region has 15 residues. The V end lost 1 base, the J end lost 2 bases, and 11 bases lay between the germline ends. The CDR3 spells CASSLGIRGQETQYF. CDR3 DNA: TGTGCCAGCAGCTTAGGCATACGGGGGCAAGAGACCCAGTACTTC.

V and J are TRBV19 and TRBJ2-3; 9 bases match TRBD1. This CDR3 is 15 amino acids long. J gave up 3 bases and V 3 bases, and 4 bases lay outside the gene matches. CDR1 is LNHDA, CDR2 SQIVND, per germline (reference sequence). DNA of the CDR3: TGTGCCAGTAGTATGGGACAGGGTGTGACAGATACGCAGTATTTT. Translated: CASSMGQGVTDTQYF.

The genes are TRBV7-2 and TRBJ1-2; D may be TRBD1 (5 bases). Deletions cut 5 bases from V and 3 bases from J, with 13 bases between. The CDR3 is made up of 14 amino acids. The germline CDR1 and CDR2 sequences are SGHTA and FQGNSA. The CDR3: CASSLQGSDYGYTF. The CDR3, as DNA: TGTGCCAGCAGCCTCCAGGGATCCGACTATGGCTACACCTTC.

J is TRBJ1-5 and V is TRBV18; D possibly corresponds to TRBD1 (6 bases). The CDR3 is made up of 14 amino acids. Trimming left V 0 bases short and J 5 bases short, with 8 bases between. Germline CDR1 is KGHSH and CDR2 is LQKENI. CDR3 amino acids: CASSPPPGDQPQHF. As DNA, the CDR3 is TGTGCCAGCTCACCACCGCCAGGGGATCAGCCCCAGCATTTT. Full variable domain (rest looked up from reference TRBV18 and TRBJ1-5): NAGVMQNPRHLVRRRGQEARLRCSPMKGHSHVYWYRQLPEEGLKFMVYLQKENIIDESGMPKERFSAEFPKEGPSILRIQQVVRGDSAAYFCASSPPPGDQPQHFGDGTRLSIL.

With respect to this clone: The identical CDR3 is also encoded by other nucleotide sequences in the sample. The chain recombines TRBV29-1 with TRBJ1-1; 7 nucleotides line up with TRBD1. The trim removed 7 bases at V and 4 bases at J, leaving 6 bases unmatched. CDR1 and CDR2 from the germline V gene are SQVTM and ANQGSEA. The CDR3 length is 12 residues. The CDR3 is CSALQGSTEAFF. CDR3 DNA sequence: TGCAGCGCTTTACAGGGGTCCACTGAAGCTTTCTTT.